This T cell receptor beta chain emerged from a study of cytomegalovirus exposure and HLA in healthy donors. Regarding the study as a whole: TCR beta chains numbering about 160 were designated cytomegalovirus-associated.

It was with 60 Vbeta and 13 Jbeta primers that the PCR ran. Per the authors' pipeline: A follow-up analysis tallied around 80 million unique TCR beta chains, 9 million to 11 million shared. TCRdb's table, derived via immunoSEQ multiplex PCR, lists solely in-frame clones and lacks some. D and trimming come from the DNA, and the V and J calls and clone size come from that table. The data show some 120,000 clones, with 80% seen just once and over 2.5% held by the top ten. Worth noting for this clone: Its target is not known.

The CDR3 spans 15 residues. V lost 3 bases, J lost 6 bases, and 10 bases stayed unmatched. Germline assignment: CDR1 SQVTM and CDR2 ANQGSEA. The sequenced sample was PBMCs. The chain carries TRBV29-1 and TRBJ2-7; 11 positions match TRBD2. This clonotype was obtained from a male donor in good health and CMV-seronegative. The CDR3 DNA reads TGCAGCGTTGAGACACTAGCGGGAGTAGCTGGCGAGCAGTACTTC. Encoded protein: CSVETLAGVAGEQYF.